These T cell receptor beta chains were read from a single sample in a study of shared clonotypes between healthy human individuals. Assay: immunoSEQ multiplex PCR; the TCRdb copy retains only in-frame clones and omits some. Here the sample spans about 680,000 clones, about 91% being singletons. Sequences were obtained from naive CD8+ T cells sorted from blood. All receptors come from a man aged 25 to 40 in good health. The CDR3 runs from the conserved cysteine through the conserved F or W. Fields, in order: V gene, J gene, clone size, D gene, CDR3 protein, CDR3 DNA. D genes are given only for firm matches. The size entry is marked missing in some rows and otherwise reads once, few, many or a size class.

v_call: TRBV28; j_call: TRBJ2-7; clone_size: once; d_call: TRBD1; cdr3_aa: CASSFRFGVGQGLDYEQYF; cdr3_nt: TGTGCCAGCAGTTTTCGGTTTGGCGTCGGACAGGGGCTCGACTACGAGCAGTACTTC
v_call: TRBV11-2; j_call: TRBJ2-7; clone_size: .; d_call: .; cdr3_aa: CASSLGQGRSYEQYF; cdr3_nt: TGTGCCAGCAGCCTCGGGCAGGGCCGCTCCTACGAGCAGTACTTC
v_call: TRBV28; j_call: TRBJ2-7; clone_size: .; d_call: .; cdr3_aa: CASSLLGMAGPSFYEQYF; cdr3_nt: TGTGCCAGCAGTTTATTAGGTATGGCAGGGCCTTCCTTCTACGAGCAGTACTTC
v_call: TRBV2; j_call: TRBJ1-5; clone_size: .; d_call: .; cdr3_aa: CASSERQNDQPQHF; cdr3_nt: TGTGCCAGCAGTGAACGACAGAACGATCAGCCCCAGCATTTT
v_call: TRBV2; j_call: TRBJ1-1; clone_size: .; d_call: .; cdr3_aa: CASRGRSEAFF; cdr3_nt: TGTGCCAGCAGGGGGAGGTCGGAAGCTTTCTTT
v_call: TRBV27; j_call: TRBJ1-2; clone_size: .; d_call: .; cdr3_aa: CASSFYGTDYGYTF; cdr3_nt: TGTGCCAGCAGTTTTTATGGGACCGATTATGGCTACACCTTC
v_call: TRBV10-3; j_call: TRBJ2-3; clone_size: .; d_call: .; cdr3_aa: CAIGTSNTDTQYF; cdr3_nt: TGTGCCATCGGTACTAGCAACACAGATACGCAGTATTTT
v_call: TRBV4-3; j_call: TRBJ2-7; clone_size: .; d_call: .; cdr3_aa: CASSQDTTGVEQYF; cdr3_nt: TGCGCCAGCAGCCAAGATACAACGGGAGTCGAGCAGTACTTC
v_call: TRBV6-1; j_call: TRBJ2-1; clone_size: .; d_call: .; cdr3_aa: CASSEQGGTGGRADNEQFF; cdr3_nt: TGTGCCAGCAGTGAACAAGGGGGCACCGGGGGAAGGGCGGACAATGAGCAGTTCTTC
v_call: TRBV9; j_call: TRBJ2-5; clone_size: .; d_call: TRBD1; cdr3_aa: CASSVAPGQVGETQYF; cdr3_nt: TGTGCCAGCAGCGTAGCCCCGGGACAGGTGGGAGAGACCCAGTACTTC
v_call: TRBV4-1; j_call: TRBJ2-3; clone_size: .; d_call: .; cdr3_aa: CASSPWGEADTQYF; cdr3_nt: TGCGCCAGCAGCCCCTGGGGGGAGGCAGATACGCAGTATTTT
v_call: TRBV27; j_call: TRBJ2-3; clone_size: once; d_call: .; cdr3_aa: CASSLLSTDTQYF; cdr3_nt: TGTGCCAGCAGCCTACTTAGCACAGATACGCAGTATTTT
v_call: TRBV27; j_call: TRBJ2-7; clone_size: .; d_call: .; cdr3_aa: CASSSRDTQNPYEQYF; cdr3_nt: TGTGCCAGCAGTTCCCGGGACACCCAGAACCCCTACGAGCAGTACTTC
v_call: TRBV7-9; j_call: TRBJ2-2; clone_size: .; d_call: .; cdr3_aa: CASSTLTGELFF; cdr3_nt: TGTGCCAGCAGCACCCTGACCGGGGAGCTGTTTTTT
v_call: TRBV5-1; j_call: TRBJ2-7; clone_size: .; d_call: .; cdr3_aa: CASSAGGFYEQYF; cdr3_nt: TGCGCCAGCAGCGCCGGAGGTTTCTACGAGCAGTACTTC
v_call: TRBV30; j_call: TRBJ1-2; clone_size: .; d_call: TRBD1; cdr3_aa: CAWSVLEGAFDYGYTF; cdr3_nt: TGTGCCTGGAGTGTACTGGAGGGGGCGTTCGACTATGGCTACACCTTC